This T cell receptor (beta chain) was recorded in a study of CD8+CD57+ T cells in acquired aplastic anemia. The study's findings and limits: Patients showed no significant difference from controls in CD8+ Simpson's diversity.

At least ten counts were recorded for this clonotype. Its matching antigen is unknown. Sequenced patients had shown CD8+CD57+ cell expansion by flow cytometry. Each patient carried a diagnosis of severe acquired aplastic anemia. The template used for profiling TCR beta VDJ and CDR3 was genomic DNA. TCRdb passed the reads through MiXCR, listing each CDR3 protein once. In the table there are a few hundred thousand distinct CDR3 sequences, about half of which are singletons. The V gene's germline CDR1 is SGHTA and CDR2 FQGNSA. V was shortened by 4 bases and J by 7 bases, with 15 bases between the two germline ends. The CDR3 loop spans 14 amino acids.

This chain uses TRBV7-2 with TRBJ2-3, with D possibly matching TRBD2 (7 bases). Sequenced material: sorted CD4+, CD8+, or CD8+CD57+ T cells (not recorded which) from PBMCs. The sequence was obtained from a human donor with aplastic anemia. This CDR3 is CASSSLGGAYTQYF. DNA of the CDR3: TGTGCCAGCAGCTCCCTGGGGGGGGCCTATACGCAGTATTTT.